Following are 19 T cell receptor beta chains from one sample sequenced in a study of PD-L1 blockade in urothelial cancer. Sequenced by immunoSEQ multiplex PCR; TCRdb stores in-frame clones only, minus some. This table has about 57,000 clones, 70% to 90% appearing once. Sequences were derived from PBMCs, sampled around atezolizumab (anti-PD-L1) treatment. These receptors all come from a man aged 45-65 years with urothelial cancer.

The chain joins TRBV2 to TRBJ2-5, with D possibly being TRBD1 (6 bases). CDR1 is SNHLY, CDR2 FYNNEI, per germline. This CDR3 contains 14 residues. V was trimmed by 7 bases and J by 2 bases, leaving 14 bases between them. Written as DNA, the CDR3 is TGTGCCAGCATTACGGGACATCATCAAGAGACCCAGTACTTC. This codes for CASITGHHQETQYF.

The rearrangement links TRBV30 to TRBJ1-5; 7 nucleotides match TRBD1. Germline-derived CDR1 and CDR2 are GTSNPN and SVGIG (reference sequence). The CDR3 totals 17 residues. Trimming at V came to 0 bases and at J to 0 bases, leaving 8 bases not matched to a gene. CDR3 coding DNA: TGTGCCTGGAGTGTTCACGCAGGGGGTCGTAGCAATCAGCCCCAGCATTTT. This encodes CAWSVHAGGRSNQPQHF.

The rearrangement links TRBV18 to TRBJ1-4; D is unresolved. V lost 2 bases, J lost 7 bases, and 11 bases lay in between. The CDR3 contains 14 residues. Per the germline V gene, CDR1 is KGHSH and CDR2 is LQKENI. The CDR3 region is CASSPSSLSEKLFF. CDR3 nucleotide sequence: TGTGCCAGCTCACCATCGAGCCTAAGTGAAAAACTGTTTTTT.

This sequence joins TRBV13 and TRBJ1-2; D is ambiguous. Deletions cut 3 bases from V and 4 bases from J, with 6 bases between. From germline, CDR1 is PRHDT and CDR2 FYEKMQ (reference sequence). The CDR3 has 12 amino acids. CDR3 DNA: TGTGCCAGCAGCTTGGGGAGCTATGGCTACACCTTC. This encodes CASSLGSYGYTF.

The rearrangement joins TRBV28 to TRBJ1-4; TRBD1 agrees at 7 bases. Germline CDR1 is MDHEN and CDR2 is SYDVKM. The CDR3 covers 16 residues. The V gene end was trimmed by 1 base and the J gene end by 7 bases; junction bases not matched to a gene: 9. The CDR3 coding sequence is TGTGCCAGCAGTTTATTCCAGGGGGTCGGTTTTGAAAAACTGTTTTTT. The encoded protein is CASSLFQGVGFEKLFF. The full variable domain, with the rest looked up from reference TRBV28 and TRBJ1-4, is DVKVTQSSRYLVKRTGEKVFLECVQDMDHENMFWYRQDPGLGLRLIYFSYDVKMKEKGDIPEGYSVSREKKERFSLILESASTNQTSMYLCASSLFQGVGFEKLFFGSGTQLSVL.

The rearrangement uses TRBV5-1 and TRBJ2-2, with 12 nucleotides matching TRBD2. The CDR3 has 20 amino acids. The J segment lost 4 bases and the V segment lost 4 bases, leaving 17 bases of the junction unmatched. Germline CDR1 reads SGHRS; CDR2 reads YFSETQ. CDR3 bases: TGCGCCAGCAGCCGCGATGTAGCAGGGGGACTAGCGGGCCTCACCGGGGAGCTGTTTTTT. This encodes CASSRDVAGGLAGLTGELFF.

The rearrangement joins TRBV5-4 to TRBJ2-7, with 9 bases lining up with TRBD2. The V segment lost 4 bases and the J segment 2 bases; nucleotides outside the gene matches: 10. The CDR3 has 16 amino acids. The germline gives CDR1 SGHNT, CDR2 YYREEE (reference sequence). The CDR3 protein is CASSPHSGRATYEQYF. CDR3 in DNA: TGTGCCAGCAGCCCGCATAGCGGGAGAGCGACCTACGAGCAGTACTTC.

The table lists this clone with a count of one. The chain links TRBV7-8 to TRBJ2-5; 7 positions agree with TRBD2. Germline V gene lookup returns CDR1 SGHVS and CDR2 FQNEAQ. CDR3 length: 18 residues. V was pared by 1 base and J by 5 bases, with 16 bases of the junction left unmatched. CDR3 DNA sequence: TGTGCCAGCAGCTTAGTGCGTTTCGTGGCGGGAGCGTATGAGACCCAGTACTTC. Its protein is CASSLVRFVAGAYETQYF.

The V call is TRBV18, the J call TRBJ1-5, with D hard to call. V was cut by 2 bases and J by 5 bases, with 10 bases left in between. This CDR3 is 14 amino acids long. In germline, CDR1 is KGHSH, CDR2 LQKENI. CDR3 region: CASSPIGGDQPQHF. CDR3 nucleotide sequence: TGTGCCAGCTCACCAATTGGCGGGGATCAGCCCCAGCATTTT. The entire variable domain, with the rest obtained from reference TRBV18 and TRBJ1-5, is as follows: NAGVMQNPRHLVRRRGQEARLRCSPMKGHSHVYWYRQLPEEGLKFMVYLQKENIIDESGMPKERFSAEFPKEGPSILRIQQVVRGDSAAYFCASSPIGGDQPQHFGDGTRLSIL.

V and J are TRBV18 and TRBJ2-7; the match to TRBD2 covers 16 bases. The CDR3 extends over 17 amino acids. CDR1 KGHSH and CDR2 LQKENI come from the germline V gene. J was trimmed by 6 bases and V by 1 base; bases with no gene match: 6. In DNA, the CDR3 is TGTGCCAGCTCACCACTGGGACTAGCGGGAGGGCCAAGCGAGCAGTACTTC. This translates into CASSPLGLAGGPSEQYF.

The chain combines TRBV7-2 with TRBJ2-1, with D unclear. This CDR3 contains 13 residues. Germline V gene lookup returns CDR1 SGHTA and CDR2 FQGNSA. V lost 2 bases and J 5 bases, leaving 7 bases between the germline ends. The CDR3 protein is CASSLSTDNEQFF. For the CDR3, the DNA is TGTGCCAGCAGCTTAAGCACAGACAATGAGCAGTTCTTC.

This sequence joins TRBV9 and TRBJ2-1, with TRBD2 matching over 14 bases. The V gene end was trimmed by 4 bases and the J gene end by 8 bases; junction bases not matched to a gene: 11. The V gene's germline CDR1 is SGDLS and CDR2 YYNGEE. This CDR3 has 17 amino acids. The CDR3 nucleotides read TGTGCCAGCAGCTTGACGACTAGCGGGAGGGCCAGGGATGAGCAGTTCTTC. Amino acid sequence: CASSLTTSGRARDEQFF.

The V and J genes are TRBV2 and TRBJ2-1; D possibly corresponds to TRBD1 (5 bases). Germline values: CDR1 SNHLY, CDR2 FYNNEI. V lost 0 bases to trimming and J lost 4 bases, with 7 bases between them. This CDR3 is built from 14 residues. The CDR3 protein is CASSEARQYNEQFF. The CDR3 DNA is TGTGCCAGCAGTGAAGCCCGACAGTACAATGAGCAGTTCTTC.

This sequence joins TRBV5-1 and TRBJ2-5; D possibly corresponds to TRBD1 (6 bases). This CDR3 is 16 amino acids long. Germline V CDR1 and CDR2: SGHRS, YFSETQ. The V end lost 0 bases, the J end lost 0 bases, and 12 bases lay between the germline ends. The CDR3 nucleotides are TGCGCCAGCAGCTTGGGATGGGGGCTTTACCAAGAGACCCAGTACTTC. Amino acids: CASSLGWGLYQETQYF.

The rearrangement joins TRBV5-1 to TRBJ2-1, with 9 bases lining up with TRBD2. This CDR3 has 15 residues. The V gene's germline CDR1 is SGHRS and CDR2 YFSETQ. V lost 4 bases, J lost 5 bases, and 7 bases stayed unmatched. The CDR3 DNA is TGCGCCAGCAGCGTGACTAGCGGCTATGACAATGAGCAGTTCTTC. This encodes CASSVTSGYDNEQFF. Full variable domain (missing parts from reference TRBV5-1 and TRBJ2-1): KAGVTQTPRYLIKTRGQQVTLSCSPISGHRSVSWYQQTPGQGLQFLFEYFSETQRNKGNFPGRFSGRQFSNSRSEMNVSTLELGDSALYLCASSVTSGYDNEQFFGPGTRLTVL.

There are a few counts of this clone. The chain combines TRBV7-9 with TRBJ2-7, with unresolved D. The CDR3 length is 13 residues. V gave up 3 bases and J gave up 5 bases, with 11 bases separating them. Per the germline V gene, CDR1 is SEHNR and CDR2 is FQNEAQ (reference sequence). CDR3 region: CASSFASFHEQYF. The CDR3 DNA reads as TGTGCCAGCAGCTTTGCCAGTTTCCACGAGCAGTACTTC.

The V call is TRBV5-1, the J call TRBJ1-5; 7 bases map to TRBD1. Trimming at V came to 1 base and at J to 4 bases, leaving 5 bases not matched to a gene. The CDR3 has 15 residues. CDR1 is SGHRS, CDR2 YFSETQ, per germline. This CDR3 is CASSLMEGQNQPQHF. Written as DNA, the CDR3 is TGCGCCAGCAGCTTGATGGAGGGACAGAATCAGCCCCAGCATTTT.

The rearrangement links TRBV2 to TRBJ1-6; D remains unclear. The CDR3 sequence is 13 residues long. V lost 6 bases to trimming and J lost 7 bases, with 10 bases between them. CDR1 and CDR2 from the germline V gene are SNHLY and FYNNEI. The CDR3 reads CASREEGNSPLHF. The CDR3 region has the DNA TGTGCCAGCAGAGAGGAGGGAAATTCACCCCTCCACTTT. Full variable domain (missing parts from reference TRBV2 and TRBJ1-6): EPEVTQTPSHQVTQMGQEVILRCVPISNHLYFYWYRQILGQKVEFLVSFYNNEISEKSEIFDDQFSVERPDGSNFTLKIRSTKLEDSAMYFCASREEGNSPLHFGNGTRLTVT.

This chain connects TRBV6-6 to TRBJ2-3; perhaps TRBD2 as D (6 bases). Germline lookup yields CDR1 MNHNY and CDR2 SVGAGI (reference sequence). The CDR3 has 14 amino acids. Trimming pared 2 bases from V and 4 bases from J, leaving 10 bases between. The CDR3 sequence: CASSYTTSSDTQYF. CDR3 bases: TGTGCCAGCAGTTACACTACTAGCTCAGATACGCAGTATTTT.